This is a list of T cell receptor beta chains from one sample in a study of OX40 agonist ivuxolimab in advanced cancers. Generated by immunoSEQ multiplex PCR, the TCRdb table keeps only in-frame clones and is missing some. The data hold more than 40,000 clones, with 70% to 90% observed a single time. Material: CD4+ or CD8+ T cells sorted from blood, obtained in a trial of the OX40 agonist ivuxolimab. The receptor source for this set is an adult with an advanced solid tumor such as melanoma, head and neck, liver or kidney cancer. The conserved cysteine and the conserved F or W are not part of the CDR3 here. Part of the rows lack a size; the others show once, few, many or a class for expanded clones.

V	J	size	CDR3
TRBV5-4	TRBJ1-2	few	ASSWAGQGLVGYT
TRBV10-2	TRBJ1-5	NA	ASSARGREEPQH
TRBV27	TRBJ2-3	NA	ASSILGGGTDTQY
TRBV7-3	TRBJ2-5	NA	ASSATGAVQETQY
TRBV27	TRBJ1-1	NA	ASSLVPGTRTEAF
TRBV10-3	TRBJ2-1	NA	AISPGLYNEQF
TRBV28	TRBJ1-1	NA	ASRYRIANTEAF
TRBV30	TRBJ2-1	NA	AWSVDGGAYNEQF
TRBV5-6	TRBJ2-3	once	ASSLAIAPSTDTQY
TRBV27	TRBJ1-5	few	ASSQGWDQPQH
TRBV30	TRBJ2-7	once	AWSSPLYEQY
TRBV2	TRBJ1-4	NA	ASSERYRGNEKLF
TRBV10-1	TRBJ2-5	NA	ASSGTSGLQETQY
TRBV27	TRBJ1-4	NA	ASRPGTALNEKLF
TRBV11-2	TRBJ2-1	NA	ASSLAGVHNEQF
TRBV30	TRBJ2-1	NA	AWSALRLADNNEQF
TRBV27	TRBJ1-1	once	ASCMFLGGGTEAF
TRBV19	TRBJ1-2	NA	ASSMRGGGDGYT
TRBV6-6	TRBJ2-7	NA	ASSYSPGQGHEQY
TRBV6-6	TRBJ2-5	NA	ASSPGTAETQY
TRBV30	TRBJ1-2	NA	AWSVNYRVANYGYT
TRBV25-1	TRBJ1-6	NA	ASTSSGGWAPLH
TRBV7-6	TRBJ2-3	NA	ASSQYPKGYTDTQY
TRBV2	TRBJ2-7	few	ASSDTYEQY
TRBV18	TRBJ2-1	NA	ASSPEGGAYNEQF
TRBV21-1	TRBJ2-7	NA	ASSNRGACYEQY
TRBV7-9	TRBJ2-1	NA	ASSLSGTERYNEQF
TRBV7-2	TRBJ2-4	once	ASSLAGGEGNIQY
TRBV6-4	TRBJ2-5	NA	ASIRASEIQETQY
TRBV28	TRBJ2-5	NA	ASSTTSGRAETQY
TRBV28	TRBJ1-3	NA	ASSLMSNSGNTIY
TRBV28	TRBJ1-1	NA	ASSQGAAEAF
TRBV7-6	TRBJ2-7	NA	ASSRAGTSGEQY
TRBV21-1	TRBJ2-7	NA	ASSKGSSKSYEQY
TRBV6-4	TRBJ2-5	medium-sized	ASSRYGGTQETQY
TRBV9	TRBJ2-3	NA	ASSVVGGTDTQY
TRBV7-9	TRBJ2-3	NA	ASSFYSGGALTDTQY
TRBV7-9	TRBJ1-3	NA	ASSLGFGREGNTIY
TRBV7-3	TRBJ2-6	NA	ASSPEAGPTGANVLT
TRBV27	TRBJ2-5	NA	ASSLISGGMETQY
TRBV9	TRBJ2-1	NA	ASSVEGTVYNEQF
TRBV7-9	TRBJ2-1	NA	ASSFGSSYNEQF
TRBV6-5	TRBJ2-7	few	ASSYSSRAHEQY
TRBV6-6	TRBJ2-7	NA	ASSYSSRAEQY